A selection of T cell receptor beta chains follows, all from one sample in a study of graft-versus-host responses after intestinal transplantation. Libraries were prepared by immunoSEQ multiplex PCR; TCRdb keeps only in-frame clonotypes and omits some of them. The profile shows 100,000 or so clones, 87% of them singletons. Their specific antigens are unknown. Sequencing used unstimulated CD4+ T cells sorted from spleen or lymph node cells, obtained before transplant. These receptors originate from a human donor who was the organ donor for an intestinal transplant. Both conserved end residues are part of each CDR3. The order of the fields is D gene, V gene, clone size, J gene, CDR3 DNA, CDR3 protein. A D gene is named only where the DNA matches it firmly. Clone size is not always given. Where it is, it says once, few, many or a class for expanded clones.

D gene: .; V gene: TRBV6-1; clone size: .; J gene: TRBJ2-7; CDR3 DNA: TGTGCCAGCCCCGGGACGGCTCCTACGGTGCAGTACTTC; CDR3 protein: CASPGTAPTVQYF
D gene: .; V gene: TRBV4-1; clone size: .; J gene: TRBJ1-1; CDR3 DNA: TGCGCCAGCAGCCTGCGCGGGGGCGGCACTGAAGCTTTCTTT; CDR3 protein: CASSLRGGGTEAFF
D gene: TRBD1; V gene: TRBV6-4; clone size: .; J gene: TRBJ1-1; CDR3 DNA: TGTGCCAGCAGTGACGGGACAGGGGGCACTGAAGCTTTCTTT; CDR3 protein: CASSDGTGGTEAFF
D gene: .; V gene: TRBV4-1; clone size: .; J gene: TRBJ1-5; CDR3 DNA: TGCGCCAGCAGCCAAGGAATGGGGGAGGGAAGGCAGCCCCAGCATTTT; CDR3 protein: CASSQGMGEGRQPQHF
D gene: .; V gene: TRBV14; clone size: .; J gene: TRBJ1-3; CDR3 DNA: TGTGCCAGCAGCCAAGTCAGGGCAGCGCGGCGTGGAAACACCATATATTTT; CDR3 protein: CASSQVRAARRGNTIYF
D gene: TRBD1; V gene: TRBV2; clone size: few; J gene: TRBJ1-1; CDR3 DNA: TGTGCCAGCAGTGAAAAGGACAGGGGGCAAACTGAAGCTTTCTTT; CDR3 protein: CASSEKDRGQTEAFF
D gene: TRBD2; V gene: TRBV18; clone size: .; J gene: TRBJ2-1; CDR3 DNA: TGTGCCAGCTCACCTCCAGCGGGGGCGCTCAGTGAGCAGTTCTTC; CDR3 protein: CASSPPAGALSEQFF
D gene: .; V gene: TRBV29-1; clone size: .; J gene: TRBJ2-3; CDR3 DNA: TGCAGCGTTTCGGGCAGGGCTCCAGATACGCAGTATTTT; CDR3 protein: CSVSGRAPDTQYF
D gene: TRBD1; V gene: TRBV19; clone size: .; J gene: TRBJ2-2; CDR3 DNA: TGTGCCAGTAGATCACAGGGGGCTGTCACCGGGGAGCTGTTTTTT; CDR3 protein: CASRSQGAVTGELFF
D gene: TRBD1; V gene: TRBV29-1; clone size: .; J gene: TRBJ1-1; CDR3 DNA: TGCAGCGTTAGAATGGACCAGGGGGTGAGTACTGAAGCTTTCTTT; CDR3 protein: CSVRMDQGVSTEAFF
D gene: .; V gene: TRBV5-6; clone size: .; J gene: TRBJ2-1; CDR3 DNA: TGTGCCAGCAGCTTCGTTAGCCAGAGCTCCTACAATGAGCAGTTCTTC; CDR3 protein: CASSFVSQSSYNEQFF
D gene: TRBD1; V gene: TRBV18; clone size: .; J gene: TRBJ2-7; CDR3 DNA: TGTGCCAGCTCACCGGGACAGGGGGCCAACGAGCAGTACTTC; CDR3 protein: CASSPGQGANEQYF
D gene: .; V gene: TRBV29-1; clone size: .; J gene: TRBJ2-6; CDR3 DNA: TGCAGCGTTGCTCTTTCTGGGGCCAACGTCCTGACTTTC; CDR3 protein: CSVALSGANVLTF
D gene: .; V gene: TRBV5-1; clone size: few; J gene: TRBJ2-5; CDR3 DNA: TGCGCCAGCAGCTTGCATCTGACGGGTCAGGAGACCCAGTACTTC; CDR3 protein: CASSLHLTGQETQYF
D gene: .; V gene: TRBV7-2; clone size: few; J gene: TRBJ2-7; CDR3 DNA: TGTGCCAGCAGACTCAGGACGGAAGTTGGTACCTACGAGCAGTACTTC; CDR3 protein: CASRLRTEVGTYEQYF
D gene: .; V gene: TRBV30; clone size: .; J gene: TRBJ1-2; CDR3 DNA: TGTGCCTGGAGTGGCTGGCGGGCGCGGGCTGGCTATGGCTACACCTTC; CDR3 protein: CAWSGWRARAGYGYTF
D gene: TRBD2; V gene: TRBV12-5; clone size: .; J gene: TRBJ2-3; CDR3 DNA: TGTGCTAGTGGTTTGGGGCGGGGGGCCCCAGATACGCAGTATTTT; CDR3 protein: CASGLGRGAPDTQYF
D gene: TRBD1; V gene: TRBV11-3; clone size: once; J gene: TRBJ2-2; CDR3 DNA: TGTGCCAGCAGCTCCGGGACAGGGTACACCGGGGAGCTGTTTTTT; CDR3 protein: CASSSGTGYTGELFF
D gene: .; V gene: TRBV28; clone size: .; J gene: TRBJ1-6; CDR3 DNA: TGTGCCAGCAGTTTATCACAGAAAAAGAATTCACCCCTCCACTTT; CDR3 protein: CASSLSQKKNSPLHF
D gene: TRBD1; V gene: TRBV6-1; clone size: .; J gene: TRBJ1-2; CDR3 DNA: TGTGCCAGCAGTGAAGAAAGGGGGAGGGGGCGCGGGGTAGCTAACTATGGCTACACCTTC; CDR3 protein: CASSEERGRGRGVANYGYTF
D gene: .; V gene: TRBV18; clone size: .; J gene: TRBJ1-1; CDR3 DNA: TGTGCCAGCTCACCACGTAACGGGGAGCTGAGAAGAGAAGCTTTCTTT; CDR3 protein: CASSPRNGELRREAFF
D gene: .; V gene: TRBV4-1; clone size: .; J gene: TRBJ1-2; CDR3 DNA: TGCGCCAGCAGCCATCAGGGCCGGGAAGAAGCTAACTATGGCTACACCTTC; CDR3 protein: CASSHQGREEANYGYTF
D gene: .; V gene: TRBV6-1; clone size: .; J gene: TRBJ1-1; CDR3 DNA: TGTGCCAGCAGTGAAGGTCCAGTGAACACTGAAGCTTTCTTT; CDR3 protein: CASSEGPVNTEAFF
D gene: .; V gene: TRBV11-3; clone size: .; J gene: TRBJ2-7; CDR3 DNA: TGTGCCAGCAGATCGGACCCGAAGGCCTACGAGCAGTACTTC; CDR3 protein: CASRSDPKAYEQYF
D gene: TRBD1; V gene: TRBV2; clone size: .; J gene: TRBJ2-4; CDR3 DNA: TGTGCCACAAGAAAAACGGGACAGGGAAACATTCAGTACTTC; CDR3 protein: CATRKTGQGNIQYF
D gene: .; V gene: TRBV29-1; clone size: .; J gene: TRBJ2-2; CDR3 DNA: TGCAGCGTTGAAGATTGGTCAGGAGGAGCCGGGGAGCTGTTTTTT; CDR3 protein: CSVEDWSGGAGELFF